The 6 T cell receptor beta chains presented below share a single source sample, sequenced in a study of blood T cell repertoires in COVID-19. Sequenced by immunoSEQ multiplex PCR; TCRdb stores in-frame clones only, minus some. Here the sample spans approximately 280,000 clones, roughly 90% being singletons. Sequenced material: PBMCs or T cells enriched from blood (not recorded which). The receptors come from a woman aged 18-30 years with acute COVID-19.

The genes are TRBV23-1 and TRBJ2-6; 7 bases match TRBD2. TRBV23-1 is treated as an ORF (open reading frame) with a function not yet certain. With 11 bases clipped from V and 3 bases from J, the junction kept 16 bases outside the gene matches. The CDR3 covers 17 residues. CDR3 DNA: TGCGCCGCCCCGGGGGGTCTCCCCAGTGTTGGGGCCAACGTCCTGACTTTC. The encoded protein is CAAPGGLPSVGANVLTF.

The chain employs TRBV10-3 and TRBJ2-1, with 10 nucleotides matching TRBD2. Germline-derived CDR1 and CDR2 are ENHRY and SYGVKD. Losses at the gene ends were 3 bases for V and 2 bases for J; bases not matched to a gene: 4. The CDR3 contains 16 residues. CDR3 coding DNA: TGTGCCATCAGTGACCCCACTAGCGGGACCTACAATGAGCAGTTCTTC. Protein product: CAISDPTSGTYNEQFF.

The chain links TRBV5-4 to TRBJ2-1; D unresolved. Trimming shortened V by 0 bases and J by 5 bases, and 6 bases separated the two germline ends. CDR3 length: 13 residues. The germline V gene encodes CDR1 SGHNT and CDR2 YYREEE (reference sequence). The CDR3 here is CASSLVLNNEQFF. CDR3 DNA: TGTGCCAGCAGCTTGGTTTTAAACAATGAGCAGTTCTTC.

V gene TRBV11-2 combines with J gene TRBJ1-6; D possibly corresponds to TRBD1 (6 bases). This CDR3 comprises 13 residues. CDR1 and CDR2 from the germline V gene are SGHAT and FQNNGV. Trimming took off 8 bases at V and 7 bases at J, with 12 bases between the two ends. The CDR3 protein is CASGRGPNSPLHF. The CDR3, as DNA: TGTGCCAGCGGCAGGGGTCCGAATTCACCCCTCCACTTT.

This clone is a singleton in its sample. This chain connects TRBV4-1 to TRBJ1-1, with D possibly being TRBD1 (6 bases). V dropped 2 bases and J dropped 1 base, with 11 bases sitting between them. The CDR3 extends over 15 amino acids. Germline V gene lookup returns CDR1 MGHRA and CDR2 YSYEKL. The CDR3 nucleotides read TGCGCCAGCAGCCAAACGGACAGATCGAACACTGAAGCTTTCTTT. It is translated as CASSQTDRSNTEAFF.

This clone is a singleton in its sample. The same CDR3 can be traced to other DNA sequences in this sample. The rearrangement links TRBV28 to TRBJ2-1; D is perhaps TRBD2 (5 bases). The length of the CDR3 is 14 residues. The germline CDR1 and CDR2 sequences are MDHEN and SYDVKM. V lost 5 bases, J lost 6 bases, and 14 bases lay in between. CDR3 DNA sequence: TGTGCCAGCAGTCTCTCAGGTGGGAGCAATGAGCAGTTCTTC. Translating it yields CASSLSGGSNEQFF.